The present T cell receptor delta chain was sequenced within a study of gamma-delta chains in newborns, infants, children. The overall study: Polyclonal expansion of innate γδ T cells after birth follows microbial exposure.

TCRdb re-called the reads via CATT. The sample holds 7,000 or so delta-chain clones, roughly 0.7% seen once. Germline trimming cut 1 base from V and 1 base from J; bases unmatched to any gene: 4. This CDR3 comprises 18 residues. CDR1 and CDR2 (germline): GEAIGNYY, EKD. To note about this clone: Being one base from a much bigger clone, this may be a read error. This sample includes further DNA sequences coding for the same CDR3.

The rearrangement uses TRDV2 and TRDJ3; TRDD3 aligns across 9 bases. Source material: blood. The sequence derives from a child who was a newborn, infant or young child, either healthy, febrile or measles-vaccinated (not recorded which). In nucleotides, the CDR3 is TGTGCCTGTGACACGTTGGGGGATAGTTCCTGGGACACCCGACAGATGTTTTTC. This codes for CACDTLGDSSWDTRQMFF.